This T cell receptor beta chain was identified in a study of blood T cell repertoires in COVID-19. Study-level information: Researchers got acute and convalescent COVID-19 samples from the United States, Italy and Spain.

This study enrolled people aged 18 to 89 from about 24 US geographic areas. Two negative PCRs, clearance, or symptom resolution characterized the recovered Cohort 3 donors. Trimming took 11 bases from V and 5 from J, leaving 13 bases between them. The CDR3 has 11 amino acids. Germline V gene data show CDR1 as MGHDK and CDR2 as SYGVNS. Per the authors' pipeline: Amplification with reference gene primers provided the estimates of nucleated cell counts. TCRdb's copy holds only in-frame clones and misses some; the assay was immunoSEQ multiplex PCR. From that table come the V and J calls and clone size; the DNA was used to work out D and trimming. The sample has around 210,000 clones, roughly 90% seen once.

The chain recombines TRBV25-1 with TRBJ2-7; perhaps TRBD1 as D (5 bases). This clonotype originated in a woman younger than 35 who had recovered from COVID-19. The sample was PBMCs or T cells enriched from blood (not recorded which). The CDR3, as DNA: TGTGCCCTCAGGGTTGGCCACGAGCAGTACTTC. This sequence encodes CALRVGHEQYF.